This TCR beta chain was sequenced in a study of neurological immune-mediated disorders. Study results and caveats: The study phylogenetically grouped the repertoires of 18 of 34 multiple sclerosis patients into one related-CDR3 cluster, a possible signature. Neither clinical nor MRI features showed any association with the multiple sclerosis repertoire cluster, and the authors stated that larger cohorts are needed. HTLV-1-associated myelopathy led in TCR clonal expansion, while multiple sclerosis ranked lowest, below healthy controls.

This clonotype has ten or more counts. The antigen is not known. 5'RACE generated cDNA with 10-nucleotide random UMIs. TCRdb reprocessed the 5' RACE reads via MiXCR and lists one record per CDR3 protein. The sample shows 60,000 to 85,000 distinct CDR3 sequences, roughly 5.6% of them seen only once. The CDR3 is 13 residues long. Germline V gives CDR1 ENHRY, CDR2 SYGVKD. The ends were cut back, 8 bases at V and 2 bases at J, with 12 bases in the middle. The specimen was PBMCs. V is TRBV10-3 and J is TRBJ1-2; D unresolved. The source is a man between 18 and 29 years old with multiple sclerosis. CDR3 protein: CAIQKTENYGYTF. The CDR3 bases are TGTGCCATCCAAAAGACGGAGAACTATGGCTACACCTTC.